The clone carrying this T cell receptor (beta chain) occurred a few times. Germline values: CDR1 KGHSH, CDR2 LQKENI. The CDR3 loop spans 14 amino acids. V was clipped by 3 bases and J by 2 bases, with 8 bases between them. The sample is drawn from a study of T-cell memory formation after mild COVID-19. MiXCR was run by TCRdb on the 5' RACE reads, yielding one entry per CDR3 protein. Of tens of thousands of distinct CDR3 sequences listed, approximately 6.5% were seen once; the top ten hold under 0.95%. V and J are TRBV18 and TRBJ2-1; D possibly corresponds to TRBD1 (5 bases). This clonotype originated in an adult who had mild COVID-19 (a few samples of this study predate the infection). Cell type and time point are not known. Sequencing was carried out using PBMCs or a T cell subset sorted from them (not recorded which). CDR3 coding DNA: TGTGCCAGCTCACCGCAGACAGCCTACAATGAGCAGTTCTTC. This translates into CASSPQTAYNEQFF. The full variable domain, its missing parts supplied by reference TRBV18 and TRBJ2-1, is NAGVMQNPRHLVRRRGQEARLRCSPMKGHSHVYWYRQLPEEGLKFMVYLQKENIIDESGMPKERFSAEFPKEGPSILRIQQVVRGDSAAYFCASSPQTAYNEQFFGPGTRLTVL.